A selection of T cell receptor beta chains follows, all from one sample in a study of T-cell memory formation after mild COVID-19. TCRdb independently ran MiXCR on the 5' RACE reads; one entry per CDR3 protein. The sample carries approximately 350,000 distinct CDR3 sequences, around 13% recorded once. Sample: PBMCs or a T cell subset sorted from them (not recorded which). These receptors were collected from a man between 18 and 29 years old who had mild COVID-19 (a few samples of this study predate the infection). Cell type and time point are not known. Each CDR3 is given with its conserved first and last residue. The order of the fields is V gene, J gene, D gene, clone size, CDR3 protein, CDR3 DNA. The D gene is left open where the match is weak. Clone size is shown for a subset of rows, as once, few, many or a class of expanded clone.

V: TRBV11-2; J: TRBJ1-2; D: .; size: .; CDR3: CASSLVLQGWGYTF; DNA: TGTGCCAGCAGCTTAGTGTTACAGGGCTGGGGCTACACCTTC
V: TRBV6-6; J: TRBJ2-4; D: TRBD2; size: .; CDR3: CASSSLLAALQNIQYF; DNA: TGTGCCAGCAGTTCTTTACTAGCGGCGCTCCAAAACATTCAGTACTTC
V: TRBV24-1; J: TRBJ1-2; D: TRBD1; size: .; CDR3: CATSDSDRNYGYTF; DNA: TGTGCCACCAGTGATTCGGACAGGAACTATGGCTACACCTTC
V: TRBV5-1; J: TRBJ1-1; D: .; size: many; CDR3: CASSLETPNTEAFF; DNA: TGCGCCAGCAGCTTGGAGACACCGAACACTGAAGCTTTCTTT
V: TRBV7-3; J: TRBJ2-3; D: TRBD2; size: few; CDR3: CASSSYSGGGTDTQYF; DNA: TGTGCCAGCAGCAGTTATAGCGGGGGCGGGACAGATACGCAGTATTTT
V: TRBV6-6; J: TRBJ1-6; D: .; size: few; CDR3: CASSYSRGIDSPLHF; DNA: TGTGCCAGCAGTTACTCGAGAGGAATTGATTCACCCCTCCACTTT
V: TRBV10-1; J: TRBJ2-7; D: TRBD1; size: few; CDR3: CASSDRAAYEQYF; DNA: TGCGCCAGCTCAGACAGGGCGGCCTACGAGCAGTACTTC
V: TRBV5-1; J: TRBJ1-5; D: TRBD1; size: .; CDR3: CASSFDRGGSQPQHF; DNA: TGCGCCAGCAGCTTCGACAGGGGAGGGAGTCAGCCCCAGCATTTT
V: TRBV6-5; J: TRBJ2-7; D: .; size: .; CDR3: CASWDIAYEQYF; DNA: TGTGCCAGCTGGGACATTGCCTACGAGCAGTACTTC
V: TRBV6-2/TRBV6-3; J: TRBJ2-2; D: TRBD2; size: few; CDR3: CASSGGGSTGELFF; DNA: TGTGCCAGCAGTGGCGGGGGGAGCACCGGGGAGCTGTTTTTT
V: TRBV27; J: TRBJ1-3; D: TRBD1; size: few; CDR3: CASSTGTGSSGNTIYF; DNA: TGTGCCAGCAGTACCGGGACAGGGAGCTCTGGAAACACCATATATTTT
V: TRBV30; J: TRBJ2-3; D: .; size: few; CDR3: CAWSYRRGPPDTQYF; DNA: TGTGCCTGGAGCTACCGCCGGGGGCCCCCAGATACGCAGTATTTT
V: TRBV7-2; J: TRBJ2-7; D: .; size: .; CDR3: CASSYTGTPYEQYF; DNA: TGTGCCAGCAGCTACACAGGGACCCCCTACGAGCAGTACTTC
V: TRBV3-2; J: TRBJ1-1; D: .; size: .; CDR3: CASSQDRKSVGNTEAFF; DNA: TGTGCCAGCAGCCAAGATAGAAAATCCGTTGGGAACACTGAAGCTTTCTTT
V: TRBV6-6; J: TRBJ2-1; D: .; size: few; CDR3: CASSYSQGPLRYNEQFF; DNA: TGTGCCAGCAGTTACTCTCAGGGCCCCTTACGCTACAATGAGCAGTTCTTC
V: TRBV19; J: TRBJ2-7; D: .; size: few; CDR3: CASSRAVTPYEQYF; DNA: TGTGCCAGTAGTAGGGCCGTGACTCCCTACGAGCAGTACTTC
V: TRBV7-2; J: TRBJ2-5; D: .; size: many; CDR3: CASSFPYAGGRETQYF; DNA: TGTGCCAGCAGTTTCCCTTACGCAGGGGGGAGAGAGACCCAGTACTTC
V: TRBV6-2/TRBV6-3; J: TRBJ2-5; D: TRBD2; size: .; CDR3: CASSYPFRRGGGPETQYF; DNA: TGTGCCAGCAGTTACCCCTTCCGGCGGGGGGGCGGTCCGGAGACCCAGTACTTC
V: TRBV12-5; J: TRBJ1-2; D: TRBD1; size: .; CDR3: CASGTGTEGYTF; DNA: TGTGCTAGTGGCACCGGGACAGAGGGCTACACCTTC
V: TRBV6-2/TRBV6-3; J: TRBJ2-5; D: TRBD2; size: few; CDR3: CASRLALIRETQYF; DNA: TGTGCCAGCCGACTAGCGCTTATAAGAGAGACCCAGTACTTC
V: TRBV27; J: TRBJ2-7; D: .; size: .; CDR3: CASRARDRHYEQYF; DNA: TGTGCCAGCAGGGCCCGCGACAGGCACTACGAGCAGTACTTC
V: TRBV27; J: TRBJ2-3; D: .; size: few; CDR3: CASKKDTQYF; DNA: TGTGCCAGCAAAAAAGATACGCAGTATTTT
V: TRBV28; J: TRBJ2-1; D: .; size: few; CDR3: CASSSPRNEQFF; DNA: TGTGCCAGCAGTTCGCCCCGGAATGAGCAGTTCTTC
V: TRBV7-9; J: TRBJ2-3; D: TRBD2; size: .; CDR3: CASSVYGLAGGLDTQYF; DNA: TGTGCCAGCAGCGTATACGGACTAGCGGGGGGCCTTGATACGCAGTATTTT
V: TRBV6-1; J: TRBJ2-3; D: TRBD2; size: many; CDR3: CASSEGTSHTDTQYF; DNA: TGTGCCAGCAGTGAAGGGACTAGCCACACAGATACGCAGTATTTT
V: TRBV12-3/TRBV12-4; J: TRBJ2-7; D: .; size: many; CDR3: CASSRGGEQYF; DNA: TGTGCCAGCAGTCGGGGTGGCGAGCAGTACTTC
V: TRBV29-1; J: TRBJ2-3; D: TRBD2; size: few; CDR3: CSVPPRGADTQYF; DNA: TGCAGCGTCCCACCTCGGGGGGCAGATACGCAGTATTTT
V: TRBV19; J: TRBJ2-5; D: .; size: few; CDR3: CASSQSPRGTPETQYF; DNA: TGTGCCAGTAGCCAAAGTCCCCGGGGTACCCCAGAGACCCAGTACTTC
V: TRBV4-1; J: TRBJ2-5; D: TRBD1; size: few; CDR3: CASSPDRDKTQYF; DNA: TGCGCCAGCAGCCCGGACAGGGACAAGACCCAGTACTTC
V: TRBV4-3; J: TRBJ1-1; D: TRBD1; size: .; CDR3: CASSHRTGGTEAFF; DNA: TGCGCCAGCAGCCATAGGACAGGGGGCACTGAAGCTTTCTTT
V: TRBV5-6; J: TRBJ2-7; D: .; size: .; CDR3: CASGSRVRAYEQYF; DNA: TGTGCCAGCGGGTCCCGGGTCAGGGCCTACGAGCAGTACTTC
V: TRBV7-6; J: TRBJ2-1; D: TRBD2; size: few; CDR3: CASQTSGGHNEQFF; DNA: TGTGCCAGCCAAACTAGCGGGGGGCACAATGAGCAGTTCTTC
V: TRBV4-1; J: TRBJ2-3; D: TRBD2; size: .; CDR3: CASSRLGTIPDTQYF; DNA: TGCGCCAGCAGCCGACTAGGGACTATACCAGATACGCAGTATTTT
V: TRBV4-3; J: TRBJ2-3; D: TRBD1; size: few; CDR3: CASSPVPPGQGPDTQYF; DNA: TGCGCCAGCAGCCCAGTTCCACCGGGACAGGGGCCAGATACGCAGTATTTT
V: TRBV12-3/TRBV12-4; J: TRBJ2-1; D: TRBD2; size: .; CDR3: CASSPLAGASSYNEQFF; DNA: TGTGCCAGCAGTCCACTAGCGGGGGCCAGCTCCTACAATGAGCAGTTCTTC
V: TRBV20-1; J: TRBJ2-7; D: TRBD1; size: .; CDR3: CSAREMDRPSYEQYF; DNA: TGCAGTGCTAGAGAAATGGACAGGCCCTCCTACGAGCAGTACTTC
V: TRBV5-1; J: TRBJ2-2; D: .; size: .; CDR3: CATAQSPDSYTGELFF; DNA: TGCGCCACCGCACAGAGCCCGGACTCATACACCGGGGAGCTGTTTTTT
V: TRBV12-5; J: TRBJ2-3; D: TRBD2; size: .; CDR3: CASGSDSGLPDTQYF; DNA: TGTGCTAGTGGTTCTGACTCGGGACTACCAGATACGCAGTATTTT
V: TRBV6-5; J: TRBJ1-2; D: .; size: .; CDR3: CASKGNYYGYTF; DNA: TGTGCCAGCAAGGGTAATTACTATGGCTACACCTTC
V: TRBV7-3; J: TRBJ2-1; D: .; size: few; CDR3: CASSSGFRGRSYNEQFF; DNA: TGTGCCAGCAGCTCCGGATTTCGGGGGCGAAGCTACAATGAGCAGTTCTTC
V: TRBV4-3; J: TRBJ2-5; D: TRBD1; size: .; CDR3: CASSQDGGVGQGFFLQETQYF; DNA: TGCGCCAGCAGCCAAGATGGGGGCGTAGGACAGGGCTTTTTCCTTCAAGAGACCCAGTACTTC
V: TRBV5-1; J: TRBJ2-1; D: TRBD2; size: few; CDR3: CASSLGASGTSGLLHEQFF; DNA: TGCGCCAGCAGCTTGGGGGCCTCCGGGACTAGCGGCCTCCTTCATGAGCAGTTCTTC
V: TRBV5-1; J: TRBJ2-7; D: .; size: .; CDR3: CASSLVLGNSYEQYF; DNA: TGCGCCAGCAGCTTGGTACTGGGAAACTCCTACGAGCAGTACTTC
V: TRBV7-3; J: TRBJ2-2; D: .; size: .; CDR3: CASTDTGELFF; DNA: TGTGCCAGCACTGACACCGGGGAGCTGTTTTTT
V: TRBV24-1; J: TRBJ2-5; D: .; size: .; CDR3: CATSDLGTQETQYF; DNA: TGTGCCACCAGTGATTTAGGGACCCAAGAGACCCAGTACTTC
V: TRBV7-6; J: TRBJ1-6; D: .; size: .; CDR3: CASRREGWNSPLHF; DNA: TGTGCCAGCAGAAGGGAGGGGTGGAATTCACCCCTCCACTTT
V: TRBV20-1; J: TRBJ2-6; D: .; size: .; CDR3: CSASGWRPNSGANVLTF; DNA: TGCAGTGCTAGTGGTTGGCGTCCGAACTCTGGGGCCAACGTCCTGACTTTC
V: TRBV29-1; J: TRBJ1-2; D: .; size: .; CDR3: CSALGAANYGYTF; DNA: TGCAGCGCTCTTGGGGCAGCAAACTATGGCTACACCTTC
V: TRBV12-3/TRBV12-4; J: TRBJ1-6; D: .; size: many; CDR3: CASSLEGRRTPLHF; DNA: TGTGCCAGCAGTTTAGAAGGCCGGCGAACACCCCTCCACTTT
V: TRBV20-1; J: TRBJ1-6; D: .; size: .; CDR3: CSARDLGGSPLHF; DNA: TGCAGTGCTAGAGATTTAGGAGGATCACCCCTCCACTTT
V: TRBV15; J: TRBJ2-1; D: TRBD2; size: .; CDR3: CATSRSGGAGNEQFF; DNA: TGTGCCACCAGCCGTAGCGGGGGGGCCGGGAATGAGCAGTTCTTC
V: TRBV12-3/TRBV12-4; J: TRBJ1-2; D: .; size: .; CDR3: CAARRAYSTF; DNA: TGTGCCGCACGGAGGGCCTACTCCACCTTC
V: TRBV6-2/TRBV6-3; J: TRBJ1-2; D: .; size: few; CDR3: CASSPRSTGSGYTF; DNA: TGTGCCAGCAGTCCACGATCAACAGGGAGTGGCTACACCTTC
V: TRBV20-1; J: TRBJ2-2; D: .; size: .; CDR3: CSASPPGELFF; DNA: TGCAGTGCTAGCCCCCCCGGGGAGCTGTTTTTT
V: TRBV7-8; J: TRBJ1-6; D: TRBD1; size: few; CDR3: CASSLANRGNSPLHF; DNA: TGTGCCAGCAGCTTAGCAAACAGGGGAAATTCACCCCTCCACTTT
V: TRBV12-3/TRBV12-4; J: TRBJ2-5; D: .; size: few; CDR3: CASTGDSGTQYF; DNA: TGTGCCAGCACGGGGGATTCCGGGACCCAGTACTTC